This T cell receptor beta chain is drawn from a study of blood T cell repertoires in COVID-19. V was shortened by 4 bases and J by 3 bases, with 7 bases between the two germline ends. This CDR3 has 13 residues. Germline CDR1 reads LGHDT; CDR2 reads YNNKEL (reference sequence). Repertoires were generated with immunoSEQ multiplex PCR, while TCRdb's copy carries only in-frame clones and drops some. This sample has about 81,000 clones, with roughly four fifths found just once. The gene calls are TRBV3-1 (or the pseudogene TRBV3-2) and TRBJ1-5; D is unresolved. The TCR sequence derives from a human donor in a cohort sampled during active COVID-19. Sequenced material: peripheral blood. The CDR3 protein is CASSLRLNQPQHF. The CDR3 bases are TGTGCCAGCAGCCTCCGACTCAATCAGCCCCAGCATTTT.